The 27 T cell receptor beta chains given below trace back to one sample, sequenced in a study of Graves' ophthalmopathy and Graves' hyperthyroidism. Transcripts of RNA were the source for amplifying TCR beta CDR3 regions. HTBI primers were used in a first-round RT-PCR, which preceded a second-round multiplex PCR. Using its own MiXCR run on the multiplex PCR reads, TCRdb lists one record per CDR3 protein. Of about 500,000 distinct CDR3 sequences in the sample, approximately 35% were seen once. Sequences were obtained from peripheral blood or thyroid tissue (not recorded which). Every receptor here comes from an adult man with Graves' hyperthyroidism.

Worth noting for this clonotype: This may come from a read error, since a much larger clone is one base off. The V and J genes are TRBV5-6 and TRBJ1-5, with a weak D call TRBD1 (5 bases). This CDR3 has 15 amino acids. Germline CDR1 SGHDT, CDR2 YYEEEE. V was clipped by 10 bases and J by 6 bases, with 23 bases between them. CDR3 sequence reads: CAGVGGTGESQPQHF. CDR3 DNA sequence: TGTGCCGGGGTCGGGGGGACGGGAGAAAGTCAGCCCCAGCATTTT. The complete variable domain, with remaining parts taken from reference TRBV5-6 and TRBJ1-5, reads DAGVTQSPTHLIKTRGQQVTLRCSPKSGHDTVSWYQQALGQGPQFIFQYYEEEERQRGNFPDRFSGHQFPNYSSELNVNALLLGDSALYLCAGVGGTGESQPQHFGDGTRLSIL.

In its sample, this clonotype was seen many times. The chain joins TRBV6-5 to TRBJ2-5, with D unclear. This CDR3 spans 15 amino acids. The V end was cut by 7 bases, the J end by 5 bases, with 20 bases between. Germline V lookup: CDR1 MNHEY, CDR2 SVGAGI. The CDR3 DNA reads as TGTGCCAGCACCGACGCCCTGCTAGGATGGGAGACCCAGTACTTC. Translated: CASTDALLGWETQYF.

In this sample, this clonotype turned up many times. The chain has TRBV20-1 and TRBJ2-2, with 10 bases fitting TRBD1. Trimming at V came to 3 bases and at J to 5 bases, leaving 9 bases not matched to a gene. The CDR3 totals 16 residues. Germline V gene lookup returns CDR1 DFQATT and CDR2 SNEGSKA (reference sequence). The CDR3 coding sequence is TGCAGTGCTAGTATAGGAGGGACAGGGGTAACCGGGGAGCTGTTTTTT. Amino acids: CSASIGGTGVTGELFF.

This clonotype was counted only a few times. One base away lies a much larger clone, so this may be a sequencing read error. This sequence joins TRBV7-9 and TRBJ1-2; 8 bases are a match to TRBD1. CDR3 length: 12 amino acids. CDR1 is SEHNR and CDR2 is FQNEAQ in the germline V gene (reference sequence). The V segment lost 7 bases and the J segment 3 bases; nucleotides outside the gene matches: 1. The CDR3 spells CASTDRDYGYTF. In DNA, the CDR3 is TGTGCCAGCACGGACAGGGACTATGGCTACACCTTC.

With regard to this clonotype: The junction does not match germline at one end; this may be a read error. This chain uses TRBV9 with TRBJ2-5; 11 bases agree with TRBD2. This CDR3 contains 14 residues. CDR1 SGDLS and CDR2 YYNGEE come from the germline V gene. CDR3 residues: CASSVGSSGRDRFF. The CDR3 region has the DNA TGTGCCAGCAGCGTAGGAAGTAGCGGGAGGGACAGGTTCTTC. Supplemented by reference TRBV9 and TRBJ2-5, the full variable domain reads DSGVTQTPKHLITATGQRVTLRCSPRSGDLSVYWYQQSLDQGLQFLIQYYNGEERAKGNILERFSAQQFPDLHSELNLSSLELGDSALYFCASSVGSSGRDRFFGPGTRLLVL.

This clonotype came up a few times. A single base separates this from a much larger clone, so it may be a read error. The chain recombines TRBV7-8 with TRBJ2-2; D might be TRBD2 (5 bases). This CDR3 region has 13 residues. Germline-derived CDR1 and CDR2 are SGHVS and FQNEAQ. CDR3 protein: CASSPVVTGKLFF. CDR3 in DNA: TGTGCCTCGAGTCCAGTAGTTACCGGGAAGCTGTTTTTT.

In this sample, this clonotype turned up many times. The genes are TRBV5-1 and TRBJ1-1; D ambiguous. V shed 5 bases and J shed 1 base, with 9 bases lying between them. The CDR3 runs 13 residues. Germline V gene sequence: CDR1 SGHRS, CDR2 YFSETQ. CDR3 coding DNA: TGCGCCAGCAGTCGTTCACCGAACACTGAAGCTTTCTTT. Amino acids: CASSRSPNTEAFF.

The chain joins TRBV19 to TRBJ1-2; 8 nucleotides align to TRBD1. From germline, CDR1 is LNHDA and CDR2 SQIVND (reference sequence). V lost 3 bases, J lost 4 bases, and 16 bases stayed unmatched. The CDR3 totals 18 residues. The CDR3 nucleotides read TGTGCCAGTAGTATCCGCTCTGGGCGGCAGGGGGCTACCTATGGCTACACCTTC. Encoded protein: CASSIRSGRQGATYGYTF. Full variable domain (rest looked up from reference TRBV19 and TRBJ1-2): DGGITQSPKYLFRKEGQNVTLSCEQNLNHDAMYWYRQDPGQGLRLIYYSQIVNDFQKGDIAEGYSVSREKKESFPLTVTSAQKNPTAFYLCASSIRSGRQGATYGYTFGSGTRLTVV.

The V gene is TRBV5-4, the J gene TRBJ2-2; 8 bases are a match to TRBD1. The germline V gene encodes CDR1 SGHNT and CDR2 YYREEE (reference sequence). CDR3 length equals 15 residues. V trimming: 1 base; J trimming: 8 bases; junction bases outside the gene matches: 7. CDR3 bases: TGTGCCAGCAGCTTGCAGGGGGCGTCTGGAGGGGAGCTGTTTTTT. The encoded protein is CASSLQGASGGELFF.

The chain links TRBV6-5 to TRBJ2-3, with D perhaps TRBD1 (5 bases). The CDR3 is 15 residues long. Trimming cost V 2 bases and J 2 bases, with 11 bases left between them. Germline loops: CDR1 MNHEY, CDR2 SVGAGI. CDR3 protein: CASSYAPTVTDTQYF. The CDR3 coding sequence is TGTGCCAGCAGTTACGCGCCGACAGTCACAGATACGCAGTATTTT.

This clonotype was found a few times. The chain links TRBV7-3 to TRBJ1-1; unclear D gene. Germline CDR1 and CDR2: SGHTA and FQGTGA. Trimming pared 2 bases from V and 1 base from J, leaving 11 bases between. This CDR3 comprises 15 residues. The CDR3 spells CASSLQERGNTEAFF. CDR3 bases: TGTGCCAGCAGCTTACAGGAACGGGGGAACACTGAAGCTTTCTTT.

On this clonotype itself: This CDR3 fails to terminate in the conserved phenylalanine or tryptophan, so it likely reflects a read error. The V gene is TRBV24-1, the J gene TRBJ1-5; D is perhaps TRBD1 (5 bases). Germline V CDR1 and CDR2: KGHDR, SFDVKD. Deletions cut 10 bases from V and 3 bases from J, with 15 bases between. The CDR3 runs to 14 residues. CDR3 in amino acids: CATATDKYNQPQHL. CDR3 DNA: TGTGCCACTGCGACAGATAAGTACAATCAGCCCCAGCATCTT.

This clonotype has at least ten counts. The chain recombines TRBV5-1 with TRBJ1-4; D remains ambiguous. Germline V lookup: CDR1 SGHRS, CDR2 YFSETQ. The CDR3 covers 14 residues. V gave up 0 bases and J gave up 8 bases, with 11 bases separating them. CDR3 DNA: TGCGCCAGCAGCTTGGGTTGGGAGGAAGAAAAACTGTTTTTT. Its translation is CASSLGWEEEKLFF. The whole variable domain, filled in from reference TRBV5-1 and TRBJ1-4, reads KAGVTQTPRYLIKTRGQQVTLSCSPISGHRSVSWYQQTPGQGLQFLFEYFSETQRNKGNFPGRFSGRQFSNSRSEMNVSTLELGDSALYLCASSLGWEEEKLFFGSGTQLSVL.

J is TRBJ1-4 and V is TRBV7-2; TRBD1 matches 7 bases. Germline lookup yields CDR1 SGHTA and CDR2 FQGNSA. With 3 bases clipped from V and 3 bases from J, the junction kept 13 bases outside the gene matches. The CDR3 consists of 18 residues. CDR3 bases: TGTGCCAGCAGCTTCACGACAGGGTCGGCAAACGCTAATGAAAAACTGTTTTTT. Residues: CASSFTTGSANANEKLFF.

This clonotype was detected a few times. The rearrangement links TRBV3-1 to TRBJ2-7, with D maybe TRBD2 (6 bases). This CDR3 region has 14 residues. Trimming cost V 1 base and J 3 bases, with 10 bases left between them. Germline lookup yields CDR1 LGHDT and CDR2 YNNKEL (reference sequence). Here the CDR3 reads CASSQAWGGYEQYF. The CDR3 nucleotides are TGTGCCAGCAGCCAAGCCTGGGGAGGCTACGAGCAGTACTTC.

This clonotype was detected many times. V usage is TRBV7-2 and J usage is TRBJ2-2; possible D gene TRBD1, 6 bases. The CDR3 runs to 14 residues. Germline V gene data show CDR1 as SGHTA and CDR2 as FQGNSA. The germline V and J ends were trimmed by 4 bases and 1 base, with 7 bases remaining between them. CDR3 sequence reads: CASSWGQNTGELFF. The CDR3 DNA sequence: TGTGCCAGCAGCTGGGGACAGAACACCGGGGAGCTGTTTTTT.

This clonotype was seen more than once but under ten times. The chain joins TRBV4-1 to TRBJ2-2; a possible D gene is TRBD1 (5 bases). The germline gives CDR1 MGHRA, CDR2 YSYEKL. The ends were cut back, 4 bases at V and 0 bases at J, with 15 bases in the middle. The CDR3 has 17 residues. The CDR3 sequence is CASSPLGAVSNTGELFF. The CDR3 DNA sequence: TGCGCCAGCAGCCCCCTAGGGGCGGTATCGAACACCGGGGAGCTGTTTTTT.

This clonotype was found many times. The chain couples TRBV19 to TRBJ2-7; weak D call: TRBD2 (5 bases). Germline CDR1 LNHDA, CDR2 SQIVND (reference sequence). The CDR3 sequence is 15 residues long. V was pared by 5 bases and J by 0 bases, with 14 bases between. CDR3 nucleotides: TGTGCCAGTAGTGAAAGACGGAGGAGCTCCTACGAGCAGTACTTC. Amino acids: CASSERRRSSYEQYF.

This clonotype was observed many times. CDR3 residues: CASSARPGLAGYEQYF. CDR3 nucleotide sequence: TGTGCCAGCAGCGCGCGGCCGGGACTAGCGGGGTACGAGCAGTACTTC. The chain uses TRBV7-8 and TRBJ2-7; 13 bases line up with TRBD2. Germline V gene lookup returns CDR1 SGHVS and CDR2 FQNEAQ. This CDR3 contains 16 residues. The J segment lost 4 bases and the V segment lost 5 bases, leaving 8 bases of the junction unmatched.

The sample holds many counts of this clonotype. The gene calls are TRBV29-1 and TRBJ2-7, with 9 bases matching TRBD1. The CDR3 runs to 12 residues. CDR1 and CDR2 (germline): SQVTM, ANQGSEA. Losses at the gene ends were 7 bases for V and 6 bases for J; bases not matched to a gene: 7. This CDR3 reads CSARQGEREQYF. The CDR3, as DNA: TGCAGCGCGAGACAGGGGGAGCGCGAGCAGTACTTC.

This clonotype was seen at least ten times. The chain employs TRBV6-1 and TRBJ1-2, with D maybe TRBD1 (5 bases). The CDR3 is 12 amino acids. The germline gives CDR1 MNHNS, CDR2 SASEGT. V gave up 6 bases and J gave up 6 bases, with 11 bases separating them. DNA for the CDR3: TGTGCCAGCAGGAGGCAGGGAGATGGCTACACCTTC. Translation: CASRRQGDGYTF.

This clonotype was recorded a few times. The V call is TRBV7-8, the J call TRBJ2-7; D not resolved. The CDR3 is 14 amino acids. CDR1 and CDR2 (germline): SGHVS, FQNEAQ. V was pared by 0 bases and J by 3 bases, with 9 bases between. As DNA, the CDR3 is TGTGCCAGCAGCTTAGCAGGCGCGGTCTACGAGCAGTACTTC. Residues: CASSLAGAVYEQYF.

This clonotype was counted many times. The J gene is TRBJ2-7, the V gene TRBV7-9, with D possibly matching TRBD1 (6 bases). Trimming took off 4 bases at V and 1 base at J, with 20 bases between the two ends. The CDR3 sequence is 17 residues long. Per germline, CDR1 SEHNR and CDR2 FQNEAQ (reference sequence). CDR3 loop: CASSSNARDIGSYEQYF. The CDR3 nucleotides are TGTGCCAGCAGCTCAAACGCCCGGGACATAGGATCCTACGAGCAGTACTTC.

This clonotype has a handful of counts. The chain recombines TRBV19 with TRBJ1-2, with 7 bases matching TRBD1. J was trimmed by 6 bases and V by 4 bases; bases with no gene match: 5. This CDR3 spans 13 amino acids. Germline V gene sequence: CDR1 LNHDA, CDR2 SQIVND (reference sequence). CDR3 sequence: CASSTTGDNGYTF. CDR3 coding DNA: TGTGCCAGTAGTACCACAGGGGACAATGGCTACACCTTC.

This clonotype was observed at least ten times. Here the CDR3 DNA reads TGCAGTGCTAGAAAAGGCGGATCCTACGAGCAGTACTTC. Translation: CSARKGGSYEQYF. The V call is TRBV20-1, the J call TRBJ2-7, with D unresolved. V was trimmed by 2 bases and J by 1 base, leaving 9 bases between them. The CDR3 loop spans 13 amino acids. Germline V gene data show CDR1 as DFQATT and CDR2 as SNEGSKA (reference sequence).

The chain uses TRBV29-1 and TRBJ1-5; 8 nucleotides line up with TRBD1. There are 15 residues in the CDR3. Germline values: CDR1 SQVTM, CDR2 ANQGSEA. V dropped 3 bases and J dropped 6; count of bases not matched to a gene: 10. The CDR3 sequence: CSVEDRVGASQPQHF. DNA of the CDR3: TGCAGCGTTGAGGACAGGGTAGGTGCTAGTCAGCCCCAGCATTTT.

As to this clonotype: A much larger clone differs from this one at a single base, so this may be a read error. The conserved phenylalanine or tryptophan is not found at the CDR3 terminus, so this likely reflects a read error. The chain couples TRBV12-3 or TRBV12-4 to TRBJ1-1, with D perhaps TRBD1 (6 bases). The CDR3 spans 14 residues. V was cut by 6 bases and J by 1 base, with 12 bases left in between. The CDR3 reads CASRRQVWNTEAFS. CDR3 bases: TGTGCCAGCAGAAGACAGGTATGGAACACTGAAGCTTTCTCT.